One and the same sample provided the 30 T cell receptor beta chains below, sequenced in a study of Ad26.COV2.S vaccination and SARS-CoV-2 variants (dated by TCRdb to the early 2020s). Library prep was done by the immunoSEQ multiplex PCR assay. TCRdb took over this immuneACCESS table, retaining in-frame rearrangements with V and J assigned. Such tables are incomplete; in checked studies, under half of the missing clones stem from an unresolved V gene, and the remainder is unexplained. The sample records around 250,000 clones, about 89% of which are singletons. The ten most abundant clones make up 2.5% to 3.5% of the sample. In light of the paper, this sample's treatment or condition label describes: some 19 received Ad26.COV2.S at low or high dose, single or two shots; about 5 received placebo; per-sample allocation not given. For vaccine and placebo recipients, the sequenced repertoires came from samples collected on day 63 after the first injection.

The specimen was peripheral blood, collected in a trial of Ad26.COV2.S vaccine versus placebo. These receptor sequences come from a person between 18 and 65 years old who received the Ad26.COV2.S COVID-19 vaccine or a placebo.

This rearrangement joins TRBV19 to TRBJ2-1; TRBD1 matches 8 bases. Germline assignment: CDR1 LNHDA and CDR2 SQIVND (reference sequence). The V gene end was trimmed by 0 bases and the J gene end by 10 bases; junction bases not matched to a gene: 8. The length of the CDR3 is 15 residues. CDR3 amino acids: CASSIDQNRDREQFF. CDR3 nucleotides: TGTGCCAGTAGTATAGATCAAAATCGGGACAGGGAGCAGTTCTTC.

The chain joins TRBV13 to TRBJ1-4, with D tentatively TRBD1 (5 bases). Germline values: CDR1 PRHDT, CDR2 FYEKMQ (reference sequence). The CDR3 loop spans 14 amino acids. The germline V and J ends were trimmed by 5 bases and 8 bases, with 15 bases remaining between them. CDR3 amino acids: CASSEGQGVEKLFF. The DNA for the CDR3 is TGTGCCAGCAGCGAAGGTCAGGGTGTCGAAAAACTGTTTTTT. The whole variable domain, filled in from reference TRBV13 and TRBJ1-4, reads AAGVIQSPRHLIKEKRETATLKCYPIPRHDTVYWYQQGPGQDPQFLISFYEKMQSDKGSIPDRFSAQQFSDYHSELNMSSLELGDSALYFCASSEGQGVEKLFFGSGTQLSVL.

The V call is TRBV7-2, the J call TRBJ1-2; unclear D gene. The ends were cut back, 1 base at V and 8 bases at J, with 17 bases in the middle. This CDR3 contains 15 residues. CDR1 SGHTA and CDR2 FQGNSA come from the germline V gene. The CDR3 spells CASSLEVSAIIGYTF. The CDR3 bases are TGTGCCAGCAGCTTAGAAGTCTCAGCGATAATCGGCTACACCTTC. Complete variable domain (other parts from reference TRBV7-2 and TRBJ1-2): GAGVSQSPSNKVTEKGKDVELRCDPISGHTALYWYRQSLGQGLEFLIYFQGNSAPDKSGLPSDRFSAERTGGSVSTLTIQRTQQEDSAVYLCASSLEVSAIIGYTFGSGTRLTVV.

With regard to this clone: Its ends do not fully match the called genes, so a read error is possible. The chain recombines TRBV7-7 with TRBJ2-5; D might be TRBD1 or TRBD2, each matching 5 bases. The germline V gene encodes CDR1 SSHAT and CDR2 FNYEAQ (reference sequence). This CDR3 comprises 15 residues. CDR3 amino acids: CASSLGTAGWETQYF. CDR3 bases: TGTGCTAGCAGCTTAGGGACGGCAGGCTGGGAGACCCAGTACTTC.

This chain uses TRBV9 with TRBJ1-4; D call uncertain. V was cut by 4 bases and J by 3 bases, with 13 bases left in between. Germline V gene data show CDR1 as SGDLS and CDR2 as YYNGEE. The CDR3 totals 15 residues. CDR3 amino acids: CASSPGEGPNEKLFF. For the CDR3, the DNA is TGTGCCAGCAGCCCAGGTGAGGGCCCTAATGAAAAACTGTTTTTT.

The rearrangement uses TRBV4-3 and TRBJ1-1, with D perhaps TRBD1 (5 bases). With 0 bases removed from V and 1 base from J, the gap between germline ends came to 15 bases. The germline V gene has CDR1 LGHNA and CDR2 YSLEER. The CDR3 runs 17 residues. The CDR3 here is CASSQDLSGHWNTEAFF. The DNA of the CDR3 is TGCGCCAGCAGCCAAGATTTGTCCGGACACTGGAACACTGAAGCTTTCTTT.

The V gene is TRBV7-9, the J gene TRBJ1-6; D is perhaps TRBD1 (5 bases). Trimming removed 2 bases at V and 8 bases at J, with 7 bases between. The CDR3 contains 13 residues. CDR1 and CDR2 from the germline V gene are SEHNR and FQNEAQ (reference sequence). The chain's CDR3 is CASSLQGYSPLHF. The CDR3 DNA reads as TGTGCCAGCAGCTTACAGGGATATTCACCCCTCCACTTT. The full variable domain, rest sourced from reference TRBV7-9 and TRBJ1-6, is DTGVSQNPRHKITKRGQNVTFRCDPISEHNRLYWYRQTLGQGPEFLTYFQNEAQLEKSRLLSDRFSAERPKGSFSTLEIQRTEQGDSAMYLCASSLQGYSPLHFGNGTRLTVT.

V is TRBV2 and J is TRBJ1-5; D gene unclear. The V end lost 6 bases, the J end lost 0 bases, and 12 bases lay between the germline ends. There are 15 residues in the CDR3. Germline CDR1 SNHLY, CDR2 FYNNEI. The DNA of the CDR3 is TGTGCCAGCAGAAAATGGACTGATAGCAATCAGCCCCAGCATTTT. This translates into CASRKWTDSNQPQHF.

J is TRBJ2-1 and V is TRBV7-9; unclear D gene. Trimming shortened V by 5 bases and J by 6 bases, and 17 bases separated the two germline ends. The CDR3 has 15 amino acids. CDR1 is SEHNR, CDR2 FQNEAQ, per germline (reference sequence). The CDR3 DNA is TGTGCCAGCAGCCAAGTTGGGATCGTCGGCAATGAGCAGTTCTTC. Protein: CASSQVGIVGNEQFF.

The chain joins TRBV7-3 to TRBJ2-1; D ambiguous. CDR3 length: 15 amino acids. V was pared by 3 bases and J by 0 bases, with 9 bases between. Germline assignment: CDR1 SGHTA and CDR2 FQGTGA. CDR3 bases: TGTGCCAGCAGCTTGGGCTCTACCTCCTACAATGAGCAGTTCTTC. Protein: CASSLGSTSYNEQFF.

The chain is built from TRBV6-5 and TRBJ1-1, with unresolved D. The V gene's germline CDR1 is MNHEY and CDR2 SVGAGI. The ends were cut back, 5 bases at V and 1 base at J, with 11 bases in the middle. The CDR3 sequence is 14 residues long. The CDR3 nucleotides are TGTGCCAGCAGTAGAGAAGTGACGAACACTGAAGCTTTCTTT. Amino acids: CASSREVTNTEAFF.

The chain is built from TRBV6-5 and TRBJ1-2, with 9 bases that match TRBD1. The CDR3 totals 15 residues. Germline V gene data show CDR1 as MNHEY and CDR2 as SVGAGI. V gave up 0 bases and J gave up 5 bases; unmatched junction bases: 4. The CDR3 sequence is CASSYSFGQGYGYTF. The CDR3 coding sequence is TGTGCCAGCAGTTACTCTTTCGGACAGGGGTATGGCTACACCTTC.

The gene calls are TRBV6-5 and TRBJ2-1, with TRBD2 identical over 8 bases. This CDR3 region has 15 residues. CDR1 is MNHEY and CDR2 is SVGAGI in the germline V gene. J lost 7 bases, V lost 8 bases, and 13 bases had no gene match. CDR3 loop: CASYSPAGEGNEQFF. The DNA for the CDR3 is TGTGCCAGCTACTCCCCAGCGGGAGAGGGTAATGAGCAGTTCTTC.

The genes are TRBV5-1 and TRBJ2-1; D unclear. V gave up 1 base and J gave up 0 bases, with 11 bases separating them. CDR3 length equals 16 residues. Germline lookup yields CDR1 SGHRS and CDR2 YFSETQ. CDR3 nucleotide sequence: TGCGCCAGCAGCTTGTATGGCTGGAGCTCCTACAATGAGCAGTTCTTC. This translates into CASSLYGWSSYNEQFF.

V gene TRBV27 combines with J gene TRBJ1-5; 9 bases are a match to TRBD1. The CDR3 is 15 amino acids. The V gene end was trimmed by 6 bases and the J gene end by 7 bases; junction bases not matched to a gene: 10. The germline CDR1 and CDR2 sequences are MNHEY and SMNVEV (reference sequence). CDR3 DNA: TGTGCCAGCAGCCCGGGACAGGGCTTGGGACAGCCCCAGCATTTT. Protein product: CASSPGQGLGQPQHF.

The CDR3 loop is CASSIGGGSSGANVLTF. The CDR3 coding sequence is TGTGCCAGTAGTATAGGCGGCGGTAGCTCTGGGGCCAACGTCCTGACTTTC. The chain recombines TRBV19 with TRBJ2-6; no definite D call. From germline, CDR1 is LNHDA and CDR2 SQIVND (reference sequence). This CDR3 is built from 17 residues. V lost 1 base, J lost 0 bases, and 10 bases lay in between.

The rearrangement joins TRBV12-3 or TRBV12-4 to TRBJ1-2; weak D call: TRBD1 (5 bases). The CDR3 length is 13 residues. V was pared by 2 bases and J by 4 bases, with 8 bases between. The CDR3 DNA reads as TGTGCCAGCAGTTTAACAGGAGGCTATGGCTACACCTTC. Translating it yields CASSLTGGYGYTF.

This rearrangement joins TRBV9 to TRBJ2-7; D may be TRBD1 (5 bases). CDR1 is SGDLS and CDR2 is YYNGEE in the germline V gene. The length of the CDR3 is 15 residues. V lost 4 bases to trimming and J lost 0 bases, with 14 bases between them. CDR3: CASSLSWGSSYEQYF. The CDR3 DNA sequence: TGTGCCAGCAGCCTTTCGTGGGGCAGCTCCTACGAGCAGTACTTC.

The chain joins TRBV18 to TRBJ1-1; D might be TRBD1 (5 bases). V lost 3 bases to trimming and J lost 3 bases, with 17 bases between them. Germline CDR1 KGHSH, CDR2 LQKENI. The CDR3 totals 16 residues. CDR3 DNA sequence: TGTGCCAGCTCACCTCAAACCCGGGGGGGGGACACTGAAGCTTTCTTT. This sequence encodes CASSPQTRGGDTEAFF.

The J gene is TRBJ2-2, the V gene TRBV27, with D maybe TRBD1 (5 bases). Between the trimmed V and J ends, which lost 2 bases and 7 bases, there was a span of 14 bases. Germline lookup yields CDR1 MNHEY and CDR2 SMNVEV (reference sequence). The CDR3 loop spans 15 amino acids. In DNA, the CDR3 is TGTGCCAGCAGTTTAGGGAAGGTTAGGGGCGGGGAGCTGTTTTTT. Translating it yields CASSLGKVRGGELFF.

V and J are TRBV18 and TRBJ1-1; D perhaps matches TRBD1 (6 bases). Per the germline V gene, CDR1 is KGHSH and CDR2 is LQKENI. The CDR3 has 16 amino acids. Deletions cut 1 base from V and 1 base from J, with 13 bases between. The CDR3: CASSPLTGSRNTEAFF. The CDR3 bases are TGTGCCAGCTCACCACTAACAGGGAGTCGGAACACTGAAGCTTTCTTT.

The chain is built from TRBV6-5 and TRBJ2-7; TRBD2 is a possible D gene (5 bases). Germline V lookup: CDR1 MNHEY, CDR2 SVGAGI. The CDR3 has 15 residues. Between the trimmed V and J ends, which lost 2 bases and 4 bases, there was a span of 15 bases. The CDR3 spells CASSYNAGLDYEQYF. CDR3 in DNA: TGTGCCAGCAGTTACAACGCAGGACTTGATTACGAGCAGTACTTC.

The CDR3 region has the DNA TGTGCCAGCAGTCCGGGGGCCTACAATGAGCAGTTCTTC. Protein sequence: CASSPGAYNEQFF. The rearrangement uses TRBV4-2 and TRBJ2-1; D is possibly TRBD2 (6 bases). The CDR3 runs 13 residues. Germline CDR1 is LGHNA and CDR2 is YNFKEQ. The V gene lost 6 bases and the J gene lost 2 bases, with 8 bases spanning the gap.

V usage is TRBV7-9 and J usage is TRBJ1-5; 7 bases map to TRBD1. V was pared by 3 bases and J by 2 bases, with 10 bases of the junction left unmatched. The germline CDR1 and CDR2 sequences are SEHNR and FQNEAQ (reference sequence). The CDR3 runs 17 residues. The CDR3 coding sequence is TGTGCCAGCAGCTTTGTGATACAGGGGTCTGGCAATCAGCCCCAGCATTTT. As protein: CASSFVIQGSGNQPQHF. The full variable domain, with the rest looked up from reference TRBV7-9 and TRBJ1-5, is DTGVSQNPRHKITKRGQNVTFRCDPISEHNRLYWYRQTLGQGPEFLTYFQNEAQLEKSRLLSDRFSAERPKGSFSTLEIQRTEQGDSAMYLCASSFVIQGSGNQPQHFGDGTRLSIL.

This clone was seen a few times. This chain uses TRBV6-6 with TRBJ2-6, with D possibly being TRBD1 (6 bases). Trimming cost V 3 bases and J 2 bases, with 8 bases left between them. CDR3 size: 15 residues. CDR1 is MNHNY, CDR2 SVGAGI, per germline (reference sequence). The CDR3 region has the DNA TGTGCCAGCAGTTATCCAGGGGCTGGGGCCAACGTCCTGACTTTC. Translated: CASSYPGAGANVLTF.

This clone has a handful of counts. The chain links TRBV19 to TRBJ1-1; D is perhaps TRBD1 (6 bases). The CDR3 sequence is 13 residues long. Germline V gene sequence: CDR1 LNHDA, CDR2 SQIVND (reference sequence). Trimming left V 3 bases short and J 6 bases short, with 11 bases between. The CDR3 sequence is CASSITGAPEAFF. The CDR3 DNA reads TGTGCCAGTAGTATCACGGGGGCTCCTGAAGCTTTCTTT.

The rearrangement joins TRBV12-3 or TRBV12-4 to TRBJ2-3; D is unresolved. CDR3 length: 12 amino acids. V lost 0 bases, J lost 5 bases, and 3 bases lay in between. The CDR3 region is CASSLARDTQYF. Written as DNA, the CDR3 is TGTGCCAGCAGTTTAGCGCGAGATACGCAGTATTTT.

The chain uses TRBV11-3 and TRBJ1-1; D possibly corresponds to TRBD1 (5 bases). V lost 1 base to trimming and J lost 0 bases, with 6 bases between them. In germline, CDR1 is SGHNT, CDR2 YENEEA. The CDR3 is made up of 14 amino acids. The chain's CDR3 is CASSLGGVNTEAFF. CDR3 bases: TGTGCCAGCAGCTTAGGGGGGGTGAACACTGAAGCTTTCTTT. The full variable domain, completed using reference TRBV11-3 and TRBJ1-1, is EAGVVQSPRYKIIEKKQPVAFWCNPISGHNTLYWYLQNLGQGPELLIRYENEEAVDDSQLPKDRFSAERLKGVDSTLKIQPAELGDSAVYLCASSLGGVNTEAFFGQGTRLTVV.

The V and J genes are TRBV2 and TRBJ2-1; D assignment may be TRBD1 or TRBD2 (5 bases each). V was shortened by 4 bases and J by 2 bases, with 15 bases between the two germline ends. The CDR3 spans 16 residues. CDR1 is SNHLY, CDR2 FYNNEI, per germline. The CDR3 region has the DNA TGTGCCAGCAGTGTACCCGGGGCCCTAACCTACAATGAGCAGTTCTTC. Its translation: CASSVPGALTYNEQFF. Together with reference TRBV2 and TRBJ2-1, the CDR3 gives the full variable domain: EPEVTQTPSHQVTQMGQEVILRCVPISNHLYFYWYRQILGQKVEFLVSFYNNEISEKSEIFDDQFSVERPDGSNFTLKIRSTKLEDSAMYFCASSVPGALTYNEQFFGPGTRLTVL.

This chain joins TRBV6-1 and TRBJ1-5; D is uncertain. Germline CDR1 is MNHNS and CDR2 is SASEGT. The CDR3 spans 15 residues. Trimming left V 1 base short and J 4 bases short, with 11 bases between. Here the CDR3 reads CASSEGGSANQPQHF. For the CDR3, the DNA is TGTGCCAGCAGTGAAGGTGGGTCCGCAAATCAGCCCCAGCATTTT.